The 15 T cell receptor beta chains in this list originate from one sample, sequenced in a study of radiotherapy plus CTLA-4 blockade in lung cancer. Method: immunoSEQ multiplex PCR; TCRdb's copy keeps in-frame clones and lacks some. The sample has about 90,000 clones, more than 70% seen once. The source material was peripheral blood, sampled from a patient treated with radiotherapy plus ipilimumab. These receptors all stem from a human donor with non-small cell lung cancer that progressed on radiotherapy plus ipilimumab.

This clone is judged medium-sized. The gene calls are TRBV4-2 and TRBJ2-3; no clear D gene. This CDR3 contains 13 residues. With 0 bases removed from V and 4 bases from J, the gap between germline ends came to 5 bases. CDR1 and CDR2 (germline): LGHNA, YNFKEQ. The CDR3 DNA reads as TGTGCCAGCAGCCAAGAGAGCCCAGATACGCAGTATTTT. Amino acids: CASSQESPDTQYF.

V gene TRBV30 combines with J gene TRBJ2-5; D not resolved. Germline V gives CDR1 GTSNPN, CDR2 SVGIG (reference sequence). V lost 0 bases to trimming and J lost 3 bases, with 2 bases between them. The CDR3 length is 11 residues. Here the CDR3 DNA reads TGTGCCTGGAGTGTAAAAGAGACCCAGTACTTC. It yields the protein CAWSVKETQYF. Drawing the rest from reference TRBV30 and TRBJ2-5, the complete variable domain is SQTIHQWPATLVQPVGSPLSLECTVEGTSNPNLYWYRQAAGRGLQLLFYSVGIGQISSEVPQNLSASRPQDRQFILSSKKLLLSDSGFYLCAWSVKETQYFGPGTRLLVL.

The genes are TRBV29-1 and TRBJ1-2, with D perhaps TRBD1 (5 bases). Germline V gives CDR1 SQVTM, CDR2 ANQGSEA. This CDR3 has 12 amino acids. Trimming left V 4 bases short and J 8 bases short, with 14 bases between. DNA of the CDR3: TGCAGCGTTGGAGCGGGGGTCGGCGGCTACACCTTC. Amino acids: CSVGAGVGGYTF.

The rearrangement joins TRBV18 to TRBJ2-3, with D unresolved. The V gene lost 6 bases and the J gene lost 6 bases, with 13 bases spanning the gap. This CDR3 has 13 amino acids. Germline lookup yields CDR1 KGHSH and CDR2 LQKENI. The CDR3 DNA sequence: TGTGCCAGCTCCCCTAACCAAGGGGATACGCAGTATTTT. Translating gives CASSPNQGDTQYF.

The chain employs TRBV28 and TRBJ1-5, with TRBD1 as a possible D gene (6 bases). The CDR3 is made up of 16 amino acids. Between the trimmed V and J ends, which lost 6 bases and 3 bases, there was a span of 18 bases. Germline assignment: CDR1 MDHEN and CDR2 SYDVKM. CDR3: CASRPDPTGNNQPQHF. The DNA of the CDR3 is TGTGCCAGCAGGCCTGATCCGACAGGTAACAATCAGCCCCAGCATTTT.

The chain has TRBV4-3 and TRBJ1-2; 7 bases map to TRBD1. J was trimmed by 5 bases and V by 1 base; bases with no gene match: 10. Germline CDR1 and CDR2: LGHNA and YSLEER. The CDR3 length is 16 residues. CDR3 loop: CASSQAWSDRRYGYTF. In DNA, the CDR3 is TGCGCCAGCAGCCAAGCGTGGTCGGACAGGCGGTATGGCTACACCTTC.

The chain links TRBV5-4 to TRBJ1-1, with D possibly TRBD1 on 6 matching bases. V lost 5 bases, J lost 1 base, and 15 bases lay in between. The CDR3 is made up of 15 amino acids. Germline CDR1 and CDR2: SGHNT and YYREEE (reference sequence). The CDR3 coding sequence is TGTGCCAGCAGGGGGGGGCAGGGACGGAACACTGAAGCTTTCTTT. This encodes CASRGGQGRNTEAFF.

The chain carries TRBV28 and TRBJ1-5; D remains unclear. The V end was cut by 8 bases, the J end by 0 bases, with 8 bases between. Germline V gene sequence: CDR1 MDHEN, CDR2 SYDVKM. The CDR3 totals 13 residues. The DNA of the CDR3 is TGTGCCAGCCGGTCCGGTAGCAATCAGCCCCAGCATTTT. Residues: CASRSGSNQPQHF.

Only one count was recorded for this clone. V usage is TRBV7-9 and J usage is TRBJ1-6; D call uncertain. Germline CDR1 reads SEHNR; CDR2 reads FQNEAQ (reference sequence). V was pared by 1 base and J by 10 bases, with 20 bases between. This CDR3 is 17 amino acids long. The CDR3 region is CASSLGAGEALGSPLHF. CDR3 DNA: TGTGCCAGCAGCTTAGGGGCCGGGGAGGCACTTGGATCACCCCTCCACTTT.

The count of this clone is one. The genes are TRBV6-1 and TRBJ2-3; 14 bases match TRBD2. The ends lost 3 bases at V and 3 bases at J; junction bases unmatched: 2. The CDR3 length is 16 residues. Germline lookup yields CDR1 MNHNS and CDR2 SASEGT. The CDR3 protein is CASSDGLAGGTDTQYF. In DNA, the CDR3 is TGTGCCAGCAGTGATGGACTAGCGGGGGGAACAGATACGCAGTATTTT.

J is TRBJ1-1 and V is TRBV28, with D unresolved. Trimming stripped 6 bases from V and 0 bases from J, with 11 bases between. CDR1 is MDHEN and CDR2 is SYDVKM in the germline V gene. This CDR3 contains 14 residues. The CDR3 DNA reads as TGTGCCAGCAGCCCCTTAAGGGTGAACACTGAAGCTTTCTTT. Its translation: CASSPLRVNTEAFF.

In DNA, the CDR3 is TGTGCCAGCAGCCCCTGGGGACAGGGTGACCACGAGCAGTACTTC. Encoded protein: CASSPWGQGDHEQYF. The chain recombines TRBV4-2 with TRBJ2-7; 9 nucleotides agree with TRBD1. The V segment lost 4 bases and the J segment 5 bases; nucleotides outside the gene matches: 9. The germline V gene encodes CDR1 LGHNA and CDR2 YNFKEQ. This CDR3 contains 15 residues.

The chain joins TRBV19 to TRBJ1-1; D gene unclear. Germline CDR1 reads LNHDA; CDR2 reads SQIVND (reference sequence). The V end lost 7 bases, the J end lost 0 bases, and 9 bases lay between the germline ends. This CDR3 spans 13 amino acids. Here the CDR3 DNA reads TGTGCCAGTATGCCCGTGCTGAACACTGAAGCTTTCTTT. Translating gives CASMPVLNTEAFF.

This sequence joins TRBV29-1 and TRBJ2-3, with TRBD2 matching 8 bases. CDR3 length: 14 amino acids. The J segment lost 2 bases and the V segment lost 5 bases, leaving 6 bases of the junction unmatched. CDR1 and CDR2 (germline): SQVTM, ANQGSEA. Here the CDR3 reads CSVSTSGFTDTQYF. DNA of the CDR3: TGCAGCGTTTCTACTAGCGGATTCACAGATACGCAGTATTTT.

Concerning this clone itself: A far larger clone is one nucleotide away, so this likely arose from a read error. The V and J genes are TRBV4-2 and TRBJ2-7, with D unresolved. The CDR3 runs 14 residues. V lost 4 bases and J 2 bases, leaving 12 bases between the germline ends. CDR1 and CDR2 from the germline V gene are LGHNA and YNFKEQ. The CDR3 spells CASSPSLGTYEQYF. CDR3 sequence (DNA): TGTGCCAGCAGCCCTTCCCTAGGGACCTACGAGCAGTACTTC.